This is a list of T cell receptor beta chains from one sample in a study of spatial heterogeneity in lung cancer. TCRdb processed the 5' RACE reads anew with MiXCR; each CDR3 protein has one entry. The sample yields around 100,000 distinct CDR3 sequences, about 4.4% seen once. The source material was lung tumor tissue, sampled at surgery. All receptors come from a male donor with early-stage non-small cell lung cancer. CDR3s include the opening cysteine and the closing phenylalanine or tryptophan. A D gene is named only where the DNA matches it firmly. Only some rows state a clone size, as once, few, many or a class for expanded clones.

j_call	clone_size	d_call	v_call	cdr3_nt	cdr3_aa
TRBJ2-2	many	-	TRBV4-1	TGCGCCAGCAGCCCCCGACTATCGAACACCGGGGAGCTGTTTTTT	CASSPRLSNTGELFF
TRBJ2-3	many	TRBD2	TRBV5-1	TGCGCCAGCAGCGCAGGACTAGCGGCCAGCACAGATACGCAGTATTTT	CASSAGLAASTDTQYF
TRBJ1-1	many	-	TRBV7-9	TGTGCCAGCAGCTTAGGGGGGCGAAGCACTGAAGCTTTCTTT	CASSLGGRSTEAFF
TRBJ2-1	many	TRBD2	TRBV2	TGTGCCAGTTCTAGCGGGAAGTACAATGAGCAGTTCTTC	CASSSGKYNEQFF
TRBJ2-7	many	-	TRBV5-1	TGCGCCAGCAGCAAAACCCCCGGACCACTAATTACCTACGAGCAGTACTTC	CASSKTPGPLITYEQYF
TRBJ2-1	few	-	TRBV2	TGTGCCAGCAGTGGTCATAGCTCCTACAATGAGCAGTTCTTC	CASSGHSSYNEQFF
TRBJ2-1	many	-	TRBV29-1	TGCAGCGTTGGGGTGGGATCTGAACGAGGGACAATGGACAATGAGCAGTTCTTC	CSVGVGSERGTMDNEQFF
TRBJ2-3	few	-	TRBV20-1	TGCAGTGCTGGCGGGGTTAGCACGCAGTATTTT	CSAGGVSTQYF
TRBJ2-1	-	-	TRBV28	TGTGCCAGCAGTGATGCGGGAAGCAATGAGCAGTTCTTC	CASSDAGSNEQFF
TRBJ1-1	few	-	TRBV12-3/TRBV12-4	TGTGCCAGCAGTGTTTCCCCAATAGGGGAAGCTTTCTTT	CASSVSPIGEAFF
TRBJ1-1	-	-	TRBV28	TGTGCCAGCAGTTTATGGCAACAGGTGGCCGGCACTGAAGCTTTCTTT	CASSLWQQVAGTEAFF
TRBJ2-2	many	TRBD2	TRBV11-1	TGTGCCAGCAGCCCCACTGGACTAGCCCGATTGACCGGGGAGCTGTTTTTT	CASSPTGLARLTGELFF
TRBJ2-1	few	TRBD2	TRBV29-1	TGCAGCGGGGGGACTATCGGCGGTAATGAGCAGTTCTTC	CSGGTIGGNEQFF
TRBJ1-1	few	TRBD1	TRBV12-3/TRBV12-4	TGTGCCAGCAGACTGGGACAGGGGCCCACTGAAGCTTTCTTT	CASRLGQGPTEAFF
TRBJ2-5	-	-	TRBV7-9	TGTGCCAGCAGCACCTGGGCCCCCCCGAACCAAGAGACCCAGTGCTTC	CASSTWAPPNQETQCF
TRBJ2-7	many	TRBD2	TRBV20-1	TGCAGTGCTAGGTTGAGCGGGATCAGCTACGAGCAGTACTTC	CSARLSGISYEQYF
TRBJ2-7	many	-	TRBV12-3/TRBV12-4	TGTGCCAGCAGTTTCTGGCAGGGGGGGCAGTACTTC	CASSFWQGGQYF
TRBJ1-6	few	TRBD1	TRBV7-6	TGTGCCAGCAGCCAGCAGGGGGCCCCCGGCTCACCCCTCCACTTT	CASSQQGAPGSPLHF
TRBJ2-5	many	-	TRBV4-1	TGCGCCAGCAGCCAACGGAACCAAGAGACCCAGTACTTC	CASSQRNQETQYF
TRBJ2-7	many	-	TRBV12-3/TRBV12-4	TGTGCCAGCAGGCCCGATGGTCACGAGCAGTACTTC	CASRPDGHEQYF
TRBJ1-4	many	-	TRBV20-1	TGCAGTTCTCGGATCCCAACTAATGAAAAACTGTTTTTT	CSSRIPTNEKLFF
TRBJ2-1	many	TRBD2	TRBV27	TGTGCCAGCAGTTCCTGGACTAGCGGTAACAATGAGCAGTTCTTC	CASSSWTSGNNEQFF
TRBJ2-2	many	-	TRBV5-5	TGTGCCAGCAGCTTGGCCGACAGAGGAACCGGGGAGCTGTTTTTT	CASSLADRGTGELFF
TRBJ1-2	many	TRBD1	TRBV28	TGTGCCAGCACCCTCAGGGGGCCTGATACGGTCCGCTACACCTTC	CASTLRGPDTVRYTF
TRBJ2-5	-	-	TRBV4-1	TGCGCCAGCAGCCAAGATGGCGGGGCTGGACGAGAGACCCAGTACTTC	CASSQDGGAGRETQYF
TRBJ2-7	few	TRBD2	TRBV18	TGTGCCAGCTCACGGGGCGGGAGGGCCTACGAGCAGTACTTC	CASSRGGRAYEQYF
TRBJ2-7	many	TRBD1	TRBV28	TGTGCCAGCAGTTTTGCCGGGACAGCTTCCTACGAGCAGTACTTC	CASSFAGTASYEQYF